This T cell receptor (beta chain) was observed in a study of graft-versus-host responses after intestinal transplantation. About the study: Transplant recipients had multivisceral, liver-intestinal, or isolated intestinal grafts.

The repertoire was sequenced with immunoSEQ multiplex PCR; TCRdb's copy has only in-frame clones and lacks some. The profile shows over 100,000 clones, approximately 93% of them singletons. Per the germline V gene, CDR1 is MNHEY and CDR2 is SMNVEV (reference sequence). The CDR3 loop spans 16 amino acids. The J segment lost 7 bases and the V segment lost 6 bases, leaving 13 bases of the junction unmatched. The sample holds one count of this clone. Its antigen remains unidentified. The study's findings and limits: In recipient marrow, GvH clones were found, and some appeared first in ileum or blood.

The receptor's source is a human donor who was the organ donor for an intestinal transplant. The sample here was unstimulated CD8+ T cells sorted from spleen or lymph node cells, taken before transplant. This chain connects TRBV27 to TRBJ1-5; TRBD1 aligns across 9 bases. The CDR3 reads CASRSTPDRGLQPQHF. CDR3 DNA sequence: TGTGCCAGCAGATCCACCCCTGACAGGGGGTTGCAGCCCCAGCATTTT.